One and the same sample provided the 11 T cell receptor beta chains below, sequenced in a study of T cells in Graves' hyperthyroidism and ophthalmopathy. RNA transcripts were the template for amplifying TCR beta CDR3 regions. Carried out on the TCR CDR3, a first-round RT-PCR used the HTBI primer set. MiXCR was run by TCRdb on the multiplex PCR reads, yielding one entry per CDR3 protein. The profile shows 530,000 or so distinct CDR3 sequences, around a quarter of them singletons. The sample taken for sequencing was blood. These receptors were collected from a woman younger than 45 with Graves' ophthalmopathy.

In this sample, this clonotype turned up a few times. This chain uses TRBV9 with TRBJ1-1; 7 nucleotides match TRBD1. The V and J ends lost 0 bases and 0 bases, in that order; junction bases with no gene match: 5. Germline V lookup: CDR1 SGDLS, CDR2 YYNGEE. This CDR3 spans 16 amino acids. The CDR3 DNA is TGTGCCAGCAGCGTAGGGGCAGGGGGATTGAACACTGAAGCTTTCTTT. Translated, it gives CASSVGAGGLNTEAFF.

The table lists this clonotype with many counts. This chain uses TRBV6-1 with TRBJ1-2; D might be TRBD1 (6 bases). V dropped 1 base and J dropped 4 bases, with 10 bases sitting between them. The CDR3 is made up of 14 amino acids. Germline V gives CDR1 MNHNS, CDR2 SASEGT. CDR3 DNA sequence: TGTGCCAGCAGTGAAGGAGGGGGTTTCTATGGCTACACCTTC. This encodes CASSEGGGFYGYTF.

This clonotype was found many times. This chain joins TRBV7-2 and TRBJ1-1; D gene uncertain. CDR1 and CDR2 (germline): SGHTA, FQGNSA. V was cut by 5 bases and J by 3 bases, with 16 bases left in between. CDR3 length: 15 residues. The CDR3 here is CASSGFISLDTEAFF. The CDR3 bases are TGTGCCAGCAGCGGATTCATTTCATTAGACACTGAAGCTTTCTTT. The full variable domain, rest sourced from reference TRBV7-2 and TRBJ1-1, is GAGVSQSPSNKVTEKGKDVELRCDPISGHTALYWYRQSLGQGLEFLIYFQGNSAPDKSGLPSDRFSAERTGGSVSTLTIQRTQQEDSAVYLCASSGFISLDTEAFFGQGTRLTVV.

The V call is TRBV6-5, the J call TRBJ1-2, with D unresolved. The ends were cut back, 4 bases at V and 2 bases at J, with 11 bases in the middle. Germline CDR1 MNHEY, CDR2 SVGAGI. The CDR3 extends over 14 amino acids. In DNA form, the CDR3 reads TGTGCCAGCAGTTGGGAGGGATCCAACTATGGCTACACCTTC. It yields the protein CASSWEGSNYGYTF.

This clonotype was seen many times. The rearrangement links TRBV7-2 to TRBJ2-5; 7 nucleotides align to TRBD2. This CDR3 is built from 15 residues. V shed 5 bases, J shed 4 bases, and the junction held 10 bases outside the gene matches. The V gene's germline CDR1 is SGHTA and CDR2 FQGNSA. This chain's CDR3 is CASSPKRVAGETQYF. CDR3 nucleotides: TGTGCCAGCAGCCCCAAACGGGTAGCGGGAGAGACCCAGTACTTC. Supplemented by reference TRBV7-2 and TRBJ2-5, the full variable domain reads GAGVSQSPSNKVTEKGKDVELRCDPISGHTALYWYRQSLGQGLEFLIYFQGNSAPDKSGLPSDRFSAERTGGSVSTLTIQRTQQEDSAVYLCASSPKRVAGETQYFGPGTRLLVL.

This clonotype was counted many times. This sequence joins TRBV4-1 and TRBJ1-2; the D gene is possibly TRBD1 (6 bases). Germline CDR1 reads MGHRA; CDR2 reads YSYEKL. CDR3 size: 16 residues. V lost 2 bases and J lost 0, with 13 bases in between. CDR3 in DNA: TGCGCCAGCAGCCAAATTCTTGGACAGTCTAACTATGGCTACACCTTC. Its translation: CASSQILGQSNYGYTF.

There are many counts of this clonotype. The CDR3: CASSPDRASSQPQHF. DNA of the CDR3: TGTGCCAGCAGCCCGGACAGGGCATCTAGTCAGCCCCAGCATTTT. The V and J genes are TRBV6-1 and TRBJ1-5; 8 bases map to TRBD1. This CDR3 has 15 residues. CDR1 and CDR2 (germline): MNHNS, SASEGT. Trimming removed 6 bases from V and 6 bases from J; junction bases left unmatched: 10.

This clonotype was seen ten or more times. V gene TRBV3-1 combines with J gene TRBJ2-5; TRBD2 aligns across 7 bases. The CDR3 spans 16 residues. The V gene end was trimmed by 0 bases and the J gene end by 4 bases; junction bases not matched to a gene: 8. In germline, CDR1 is LGHDT, CDR2 YNNKEL (reference sequence). Here the CDR3 DNA reads TGTGCCAGCAGCCAAGATATTGGCGGGGGTTTAGAGACCCAGTACTTC. It translates to CASSQDIGGGLETQYF.

This clonotype was seen a few times. The chain couples TRBV9 to TRBJ2-7; the D is unclear. CDR1 and CDR2 (germline): SGDLS, YYNGEE. This CDR3 region has 14 residues. V gave up 0 bases and J gave up 2 bases, with 9 bases separating them. CDR3 in DNA: TGTGCCAGCAGCGTAGAGGTCACTCCCTACGAGCAGTACTTC. It specifies CASSVEVTPYEQYF.

The chain recombines TRBV19 with TRBJ1-1; D remains ambiguous. The ends were cut back, 8 bases at V and 0 bases at J, with 10 bases in the middle. This CDR3 comprises 13 residues. Germline V gives CDR1 LNHDA, CDR2 SQIVND (reference sequence). The CDR3 region has the DNA TGTGCCAGTGGAGACACGGTGAACACTGAAGCTTTCTTT. As protein: CASGDTVNTEAFF.

This chain links TRBV11-2 with TRBJ2-7; D not resolved. V shed 1 base and J shed 2 bases, with 9 bases lying between them. Germline lookup yields CDR1 SGHAT and CDR2 FQNNGV. The CDR3 spans 14 residues. The CDR3 DNA is TGTGCCAGCAGCTTAGGGGCCGGCACCTACGAGCAGTACTTC. It specifies CASSLGAGTYEQYF.